These 31 T cell receptor beta chains share one sample of origin, sequenced in a study of cytomegalovirus exposure and HLA in healthy donors (dated by TCRdb to about 2017). Libraries were constructed by the immunoSEQ multiplex PCR assay. A mixture of 60 forward primers for TCR Vbeta segments and 13 reverse primers for TCR Jbeta segments was used in the multiplex PCR. TCRdb carries this immuneACCESS record with in-frame sequences only. Its versions omit some clonotypes, under half of them owing to an unresolved V gene in the studies checked, with the rest unexplained. In all, the sample holds nearly 100,000 clones, and 76% of those were seen once. The ten most abundant clones make up under 20% of the sample. The sample was PBMCs. The receptors originated from an older woman in good health and CMV-seropositive.

This rearrangement joins TRBV9 to TRBJ1-2, with TRBD1 identical over 7 bases. The germline CDR1 and CDR2 sequences are SGDLS and YYNGEE. J gave up 5 bases and V 3 bases, and 10 bases lay outside the gene matches. This CDR3 region has 15 residues. For the CDR3, the DNA is TGTGCCAGCAGCGGAGGCCCAGGGGGAACTTATGGCTACACCTTC. Translated, it gives CASSGGPGGTYGYTF.

This rearrangement joins TRBV5-4 to TRBJ2-2; D unclear. Per germline, CDR1 SGHNT and CDR2 YYREEE (reference sequence). Trimming removed 4 bases at V and 7 bases at J, with 14 bases between. CDR3 length: 14 residues. For the CDR3, the DNA is TGTGCCAGCAGCCCCATCCAGTTTAACGGGGAGCTGTTTTTT. Translating gives CASSPIQFNGELFF.

The genes are TRBV14 and TRBJ2-5; TRBD2 agrees at 7 bases. Germline loops: CDR1 SGHDN, CDR2 FVKESK. The ends lost 4 bases at V and 5 bases at J; junction bases unmatched: 4. The CDR3 consists of 13 residues. The CDR3 region is CASSRGGGETQYF. The CDR3 nucleotides read TGTGCCAGCAGCCGGGGGGGAGGCGAGACCCAGTACTTC.

The chain recombines TRBV4-1 with TRBJ2-5; TRBD2 matches 10 bases. The CDR3 extends over 16 amino acids. V was pared by 2 bases and J by 2 bases, with 5 bases of the junction left unmatched. The germline gives CDR1 MGHRA, CDR2 YSYEKL. CDR3 coding DNA: TGCGCCAGCAGCCAATCCGGACTAGCGGAACAAGAGACCCAGTACTTC. Translating gives CASSQSGLAEQETQYF.

V gene TRBV5-4 combines with J gene TRBJ2-1, with D maybe TRBD2 (6 bases). This CDR3 contains 18 residues. The ends were cut back, 0 bases at V and 0 bases at J, with 16 bases in the middle. The germline gives CDR1 SGHNT, CDR2 YYREEE (reference sequence). CDR3: CASSLGFSGLSSYNEQFF. CDR3 DNA sequence: TGTGCCAGCAGCTTGGGGTTTAGCGGATTGAGCTCCTACAATGAGCAGTTCTTC. Based on the CDR3 plus reference TRBV5-4 and TRBJ2-1, the full variable domain is ETGVTQSPTHLIKTRGQQVTLRCSSQSGHNTVSWYQQALGQGPQFIFQYYREEENGRGNFPPRFSGLQFPNYSSELNVNALELDDSALYLCASSLGFSGLSSYNEQFFGPGTRLTVL.

This chain links TRBV19 with TRBJ1-1; D call uncertain. The CDR3 loop spans 14 amino acids. CDR1 and CDR2 (germline): LNHDA, SQIVND (reference sequence). The ends were cut back, 4 bases at V and 2 bases at J, with 11 bases in the middle. The CDR3 is CASSNRGSNTEAFF. CDR3 nucleotides: TGTGCCAGTAGTAACCGGGGTAGCAACACTGAAGCTTTCTTT. The whole variable domain, filled in from reference TRBV19 and TRBJ1-1, reads DGGITQSPKYLFRKEGQNVTLSCEQNLNHDAMYWYRQDPGQGLRLIYYSQIVNDFQKGDIAEGYSVSREKKESFPLTVTSAQKNPTAFYLCASSNRGSNTEAFFGQGTRLTVV.

The rearrangement uses TRBV6-5 and TRBJ1-5; D is perhaps TRBD1 (6 bases). Germline V gene sequence: CDR1 MNHEY, CDR2 SVGAGI. The CDR3 has 13 amino acids. Trimming stripped 6 bases from V and 13 bases from J, with 19 bases between. CDR3 sequence: CASRQAGDTLQHF. The CDR3 nucleotides read TGTGCCAGCAGACAGGCCGGGGACACTCTACAGCATTTT.

The CDR3 is CASSGEGGGRGYTF. CDR3 nucleotide sequence: TGCGCCAGCAGCGGCGAGGGCGGGGGCAGAGGCTACACCTTC. The rearrangement links TRBV5-1 to TRBJ1-2; a possible D gene is TRBD1 (6 bases). Trimming pared 4 bases from V and 8 bases from J, leaving 18 bases between. The germline CDR1 and CDR2 sequences are SGHRS and YFSETQ. This CDR3 region has 14 residues. Variable domain in full (rest from reference TRBV5-1 and TRBJ1-2): KAGVTQTPRYLIKTRGQQVTLSCSPISGHRSVSWYQQTPGQGLQFLFEYFSETQRNKGNFPGRFSGRQFSNSRSEMNVSTLELGDSALYLCASSGEGGGRGYTFGSGTRLTVV.

In regard to this clone: This specimen includes other DNA sequences encoding the same CDR3. The V gene is TRBV27, the J gene TRBJ2-7, with D perhaps matching TRBD2 (6 bases). Germline V lookup: CDR1 MNHEY, CDR2 SMNVEV (reference sequence). The V end was cut by 8 bases, the J end by 2 bases, with 19 bases between. The CDR3 contains 15 residues. CDR3 in amino acids: CASALAWTGTYEQYF. For the CDR3, the DNA is TGTGCCAGCGCACTAGCCTGGACGGGGACCTACGAGCAGTACTTC.

The CDR3 sequence: CASSLAGTVNTGELFF. CDR3 DNA: TGTGCCAGCAGCTTAGCCGGGACAGTAAACACCGGGGAGCTGTTTTTT. V gene TRBV7-2 combines with J gene TRBJ2-2; 7 nucleotides line up with TRBD1. Germline CDR1 and CDR2: SGHTA and FQGNSA. V lost 0 bases to trimming and J lost 2 bases; unmatched junction nucleotides: 3. This CDR3 has 16 residues.

The chain has TRBV6-5 and TRBJ1-2; maybe TRBD1 (6 bases). V was cut by 5 bases and J by 5 bases, with 9 bases left in between. Germline assignment: CDR1 MNHEY and CDR2 SVGAGI. This CDR3 region has 12 residues. DNA of the CDR3: TGTGCCAGCAGTCCTGGACAGTATGGCTACACCTTC. Residues: CASSPGQYGYTF.

The chain carries TRBV10-1 and TRBJ2-2; possible D gene TRBD1, 6 bases. The germline gives CDR1 WNHNN, CDR2 SYGVQD (reference sequence). Trimming removed 5 bases at V and 0 bases at J, with 7 bases between. This CDR3 is 14 amino acids long. The CDR3 reads CASSWGPNTGELFF. Here the CDR3 DNA reads TGCGCCAGCAGTTGGGGGCCGAACACCGGGGAGCTGTTTTTT.

V is TRBV12-5 and J is TRBJ1-1; D gene ambiguous. V lost 1 base and J 2 bases, leaving 5 bases between the germline ends. The CDR3 has 13 residues. Per the germline V gene, CDR1 is LGHNT and CDR2 is FRNRAP. CDR3 sequence (DNA): TGTGCTAGTGGTTTGGGCGCAAACACTGAAGCTTTCTTT. Encoded protein: CASGLGANTEAFF.

This chain connects TRBV15 to TRBJ1-1; no definite D call. The V gene's germline CDR1 is LNHNV and CDR2 YYDKDF (reference sequence). The V and J ends lost 2 bases and 3 bases respectively, with 10 bases between them. The CDR3 consists of 14 residues. The CDR3 DNA sequence: TGTGCCACCAGCAGAACGTCTACAGACACTGAAGCTTTCTTT. This gives the protein CATSRTSTDTEAFF.

The V gene is TRBV25-1, the J gene TRBJ2-1; 7 nucleotides line up with TRBD1. Germline V lookup: CDR1 MGHDK, CDR2 SYGVNS. V gave up 7 bases and J gave up 6 bases; unmatched junction bases: 9. The CDR3 has 14 residues. CDR3 protein: CASKRDSLFNEQFF. CDR3 DNA: TGTGCCAGCAAACGGGACAGTCTGTTCAATGAGCAGTTCTTC.

The chain has TRBV9 and TRBJ2-3; TRBD2 matches at 10 bases. CDR1 is SGDLS and CDR2 is YYNGEE in the germline V gene. The CDR3 spans 15 residues. Trimming removed 3 bases from V and 1 base from J; junction bases left unmatched: 2. The CDR3: CASSALAGRTDTQYF. CDR3 DNA: TGTGCCAGCAGCGCACTAGCGGGACGCACAGATACGCAGTATTTT.

The chain carries TRBV28 and TRBJ1-5, with unresolved D. Trimming removed 2 bases from V and 0 bases from J, with 14 bases in between. The CDR3 extends over 17 amino acids. Germline V gene sequence: CDR1 MDHEN, CDR2 SYDVKM. The CDR3 is CASSLMSEYYSNQPQHF. As DNA, the CDR3 is TGTGCCAGCAGTTTAATGTCGGAGTACTATAGCAATCAGCCCCAGCATTTT.

The chain employs TRBV6-5 and TRBJ2-3, with TRBD2 matching 7 bases. CDR1 and CDR2 from the germline V gene are MNHEY and SVGAGI. There are 15 residues in the CDR3. V gave up 3 bases and J gave up 3 bases; unmatched junction bases: 6. CDR3 sequence reads: CASSYLLGGTDTQYF. In DNA, the CDR3 is TGTGCCAGCAGTTATTTGTTGGGGGGGACAGATACGCAGTATTTT.

The genes are TRBV5-4 and TRBJ1-3; tentatively, D is TRBD1 (5 bases). The V end lost 0 bases, the J end lost 4 bases, and 14 bases lay between the germline ends. This CDR3 is built from 16 residues. Germline V gives CDR1 SGHNT, CDR2 YYREEE (reference sequence). The CDR3 loop reads CASSLVGGSSGNTIYF. The CDR3 DNA is TGTGCCAGCAGCTTGGTGGGGGGTTCGTCCGGAAACACCATATATTTT. Full variable domain (remainder filled in from reference TRBV5-4 and TRBJ1-3): ETGVTQSPTHLIKTRGQQVTLRCSSQSGHNTVSWYQQALGQGPQFIFQYYREEENGRGNFPPRFSGLQFPNYSSELNVNALELDDSALYLCASSLVGGSSGNTIYFGEGSWLTVV.

The rearrangement links TRBV6-5 to TRBJ2-1; D gene ambiguous. The CDR3 sequence is 15 residues long. CDR1 is MNHEY and CDR2 is SVGAGI in the germline V gene. V lost 6 bases to trimming and J lost 8 bases, with 20 bases between them. The CDR3 DNA sequence: TGTGCCAGCAGCCGGGTGAGCCCGTCTGTCCATGAGCAGTTCTTC. Translated, it gives CASSRVSPSVHEQFF.

The chain joins TRBV7-3 to TRBJ1-1; tentatively, D is TRBD1 (6 bases). The CDR3 spans 13 residues. Looked up from germline, CDR1 is SGHTA and CDR2 is FQGTGA. The germline V and J ends were trimmed by 3 bases and 5 bases, with 10 bases remaining between them. CDR3: CASSFYRETEAFF. The CDR3 DNA sequence: TGTGCCAGCAGCTTTTACAGGGAGACTGAAGCTTTCTTT.

This sequence joins TRBV7-9 and TRBJ2-5, with D uncertain. V gave up 5 bases and J gave up 3 bases, with 7 bases separating them. In germline, CDR1 is SEHNR, CDR2 FQNEAQ (reference sequence). The CDR3 extends over 12 amino acids. The CDR3 here is CASSPHKETQYF. In DNA form, the CDR3 reads TGTGCCAGCAGCCCACACAAAGAGACCCAGTACTTC.

The chain couples TRBV7-6 to TRBJ1-1; TRBD1 might be the D (6 bases). CDR3 size: 13 residues. The germline CDR1 and CDR2 sequences are SGHVS and FNYEAQ. Trimming took 5 bases from V and 8 from J, leaving 15 bases between them. The CDR3 DNA sequence: TGTGCCAGCAGCCTCAGGGGCCACAGGGAAGCTTTCTTT. Amino acids: CASSLRGHREAFF.

The chain joins TRBV13 to TRBJ2-7, with TRBD2 matching over 7 bases. The length of the CDR3 is 15 residues. The V segment lost 5 bases and the J segment 6 bases; nucleotides outside the gene matches: 13. Germline CDR1 and CDR2: PRHDT and FYEKMQ (reference sequence). The CDR3 here is CASSLDPGREIEQYF. As DNA, the CDR3 is TGTGCCAGCAGCCTAGACCCTGGGCGGGAGATCGAGCAGTACTTC.

This rearrangement joins TRBV29-1 to TRBJ2-1, with 8 bases aligning to TRBD1. CDR1 and CDR2 (germline): SQVTM, ANQGSEA. J gave up 6 bases and V 7 bases, and 5 bases lay outside the gene matches. This CDR3 region has 12 residues. The CDR3 loop is CSAEDRANEQFF. As DNA, the CDR3 is TGCAGCGCCGAGGACAGGGCCAATGAGCAGTTCTTC.

To note about this clone: At one boundary the junction diverges from the germline segment, which might be a read error. This sequence joins TRBV2 and TRBJ2-3; possible D gene TRBD1, 6 bases. The CDR3 consists of 14 residues. Germline V CDR1 and CDR2: SNHLY, FYNNEI. CDR3 protein: CASSERPRGYTQYF. For the CDR3, the DNA is TGTGCCAGCAGTGAGCGGCCGAGGGGGTATACACAGTATTTT.

This rearrangement joins TRBV19 to TRBJ1-2; tentative D call: TRBD1 (5 bases). Germline V gene lookup returns CDR1 LNHDA and CDR2 SQIVND (reference sequence). V was shortened by 3 bases and J by 4 bases, with 9 bases between the two germline ends. The length of the CDR3 is 13 residues. The CDR3 reads CASSIGGTYGYTF. CDR3 sequence (DNA): TGTGCCAGTAGTATCGGGGGGACCTATGGCTACACCTTC.

The V and J genes are TRBV20-1 and TRBJ2-7, with D possibly TRBD2 on 5 matching bases. This CDR3 has 11 residues. Per germline, CDR1 DFQATT and CDR2 SNEGSKA (reference sequence). The V gene lost 6 bases and the J gene lost 4 bases, with 10 bases spanning the gap. The CDR3 coding sequence is TGCAGTGCAAGGCTAGCTTACGAGCAGTACTTC. Its protein product is CSARLAYEQYF.

The chain combines TRBV5-6 with TRBJ1-6, with D perhaps matching TRBD1 (5 bases). Germline values: CDR1 SGHDT, CDR2 YYEEEE. The CDR3 has 14 amino acids. V dropped 6 bases and J dropped 9 bases, with 16 bases sitting between them. The CDR3 here is CASNPGGVGSPLHF. In nucleotides, the CDR3 is TGTGCCAGCAACCCAGGAGGGGTAGGTTCACCCCTCCACTTT.

This clone was observed a single time. J is TRBJ2-7 and V is TRBV30, with D tentatively TRBD1 (6 bases). This CDR3 is built from 16 residues. From germline, CDR1 is GTSNPN and CDR2 SVGIG (reference sequence). V gave up 2 bases and J gave up 3 bases, with 20 bases separating them. DNA of the CDR3: TGTGCCTGGAGTCCCTGGGGGCTAAACCAGGACTACGAGCAGTACTTC. Amino acids: CAWSPWGLNQDYEQYF.

This clone was found a few times. The chain links TRBV30 to TRBJ1-3; the D is unclear. Trimming left V 2 bases short and J 0 bases short, with 11 bases between. The germline gives CDR1 GTSNPN, CDR2 SVGIG (reference sequence). The CDR3 has 15 residues. The CDR3 DNA reads TGTGCCTGGAGTTCAACAGACGACTCTGGAAACACCATATATTTT. Its translation: CAWSSTDDSGNTIYF.